Described below is a single TCR beta chain sequence and its context. Its antigen is still unknown. This sample was taken from a study of T cell repertoires in cytomegalovirus infection. The germline gives CDR1 SNHLY, CDR2 FYNNEI. The CDR3 sequence is 15 residues long. Between the trimmed V and J ends, which lost 3 bases and 1 base, there was a span of 11 bases. TCRdb redid the calling of the reads with MiXCR, one entry per CDR3 protein. The sample lists under 200,000 distinct CDR3 sequences; about a fifth were seen once. V gene TRBV2 combines with J gene TRBJ2-3; no clear D. The clonotype comes from a human donor in good health (CMV status not recorded). Some clones in this sample may be carry-over from other donors' samples. The sequencing here drew on CD8+ T cells from cultured PBMCs, taken from culture after CMV antigen stimulation. CDR3 loop: CASSEAISGTDTQYF. The CDR3 bases are TGTGCCAGCAGTGAGGCGATTAGTGGCACAGATACGCAGTATTTT.